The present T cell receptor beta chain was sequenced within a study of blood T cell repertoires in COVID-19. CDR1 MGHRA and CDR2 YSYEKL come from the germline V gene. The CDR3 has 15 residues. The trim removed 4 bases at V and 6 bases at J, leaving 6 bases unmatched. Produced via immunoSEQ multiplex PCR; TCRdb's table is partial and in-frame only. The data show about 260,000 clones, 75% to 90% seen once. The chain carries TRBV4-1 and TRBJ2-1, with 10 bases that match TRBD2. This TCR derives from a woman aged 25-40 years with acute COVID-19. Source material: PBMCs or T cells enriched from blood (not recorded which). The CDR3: CASSLSGRAFNEQFF. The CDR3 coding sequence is TGCGCCAGCAGCCTCAGCGGGAGGGCCTTCAATGAGCAGTTCTTC.